This TCR beta chain was sequenced for a study of T cell responses to AZD1222 COVID-19 vaccine. Study-level results: Spike-specific TCR breadth rose after two AZD1222 doses, and depth rose as well. Seropositivity was recorded at baseline in only 6 or 7 AZD1222 recipients. Unmutated regions of variants are reportedly targeted by nearly half of spike-specific TCRs.

The V and J ends lost 0 bases and 5 bases respectively, with 16 bases between them. Per the germline V gene, CDR1 is LGHNA and CDR2 is YNFKEQ. The CDR3 consists of 16 residues. On this clone itself: Its antigen is unknown.

The assay was immunoSEQ multiplex PCR, and TCRdb's table has in-frame clones only and misses some. The data show just under 75,000 clones, over 60% seen once. The sample in question was peripheral blood, obtained 28 days after the second AZD1222 dose. The receptor was isolated from an adult who received the AZD1222 COVID-19 vaccine. This chain links TRBV4-2 with TRBJ2-5; no definite D call. This chain's CDR3 is CASSQERTGSVETQYF. The CDR3 DNA reads TGTGCCAGCAGCCAAGAGAGGACGGGCTCAGTGGAGACCCAGTACTTC.